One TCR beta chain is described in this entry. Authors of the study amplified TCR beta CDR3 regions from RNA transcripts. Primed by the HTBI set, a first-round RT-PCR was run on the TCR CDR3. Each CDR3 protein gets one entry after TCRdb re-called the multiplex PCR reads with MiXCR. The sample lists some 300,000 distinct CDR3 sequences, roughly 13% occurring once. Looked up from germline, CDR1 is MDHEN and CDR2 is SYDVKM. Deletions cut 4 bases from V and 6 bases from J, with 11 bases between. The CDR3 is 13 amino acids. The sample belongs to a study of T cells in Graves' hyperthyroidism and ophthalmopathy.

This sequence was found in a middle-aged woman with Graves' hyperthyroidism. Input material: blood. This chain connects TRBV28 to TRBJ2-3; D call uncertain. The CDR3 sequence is CASSSARLDTQYF. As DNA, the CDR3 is TGTGCCAGCAGTTCAGCCCGACTGGATACGCAGTATTTT.